This is a list of T cell receptor beta chains from one sample in a study of T cell repertoires in cytomegalovirus infection. From the reads, TCRdb called clonotypes with MiXCR, one entry per CDR3 protein. This sample has fewer than 200,000 distinct CDR3 sequences, with 8% to 10% found just once. Sequencing was carried out using PBMCs. These receptor sequences come from a human donor in good health (CMV status not recorded). Some clones in this sample may be carry-over from other donors' samples. The conserved cysteine and the conserved F or W are not part of the CDR3 here. Each record gives: V gene, D gene, CDR3 protein. The D gene is left open where the match is weak.

>TRBV7-9|TRBD1
ASSILRGKETQY
>TRBV20-1|TRBD2
SARDTSGSGTDTQY
>TRBV29-1|NA
SVGAFLNTEAF
>TRBV28|TRBD1
ASSLRLRTGGNQPQH
>TRBV28|NA
AYSSSVRGQETQY
>TRBV7-2|NA
ASSWGQIYGYT
>TRBV18|TRBD1
ASSPWTGPLEQY
>TRBV28|NA
ASRPRTSREETQY
>TRBV20-1|NA
SARSGSGNSYEQY
>TRBV7-2|NA
ASSPFRTANTGELF
>TRBV7-2|TRBD1
ASSLDTGVGNTIY
>TRBV6-2/TRBV6-3|TRBD1
ASTRDRVGNQPQH
>TRBV28|NA
ASSPPDGREKNEQF
>TRBV7-2|TRBD2
ASSRPGLAGNEQF
>TRBV6-2/TRBV6-3|TRBD2
ASRDRLARETQY
>TRBV4-2|NA
ASRAPGATNEKLF
>TRBV29-1|NA
SALGVRAIMNTEAF
>TRBV19|NA
ASSRVVGSSNQPQH
>TRBV7-2|TRBD1
ASSQEGTGGREQY
>TRBV7-8|TRBD1
ASSTGTGAGWNTEAF
>TRBV18|NA
ASSPKAGSMEYGYT
>TRBV14|NA
ASSQDLASYNEQF
>TRBV6-2/TRBV6-3|NA
ASIRSGLNTEAF
>TRBV7-6|NA
ATRGVNTEAF
>TRBV6-2/TRBV6-3|NA
ASSYAPPNTEAF
>TRBV30|NA
AWTRNTEAF
>TRBV7-9|NA
ASSLRTDVGF
>TRBV6-5|TRBD1
ASSYGQGAGELF
>TRBV5-1|TRBD2
ASSLAGTNQETQY
>TRBV2|NA
ASSQGHYT
>TRBV3-1|NA
ASSQEGLATEAF
>TRBV30|TRBD2
AWSDPGGPQY